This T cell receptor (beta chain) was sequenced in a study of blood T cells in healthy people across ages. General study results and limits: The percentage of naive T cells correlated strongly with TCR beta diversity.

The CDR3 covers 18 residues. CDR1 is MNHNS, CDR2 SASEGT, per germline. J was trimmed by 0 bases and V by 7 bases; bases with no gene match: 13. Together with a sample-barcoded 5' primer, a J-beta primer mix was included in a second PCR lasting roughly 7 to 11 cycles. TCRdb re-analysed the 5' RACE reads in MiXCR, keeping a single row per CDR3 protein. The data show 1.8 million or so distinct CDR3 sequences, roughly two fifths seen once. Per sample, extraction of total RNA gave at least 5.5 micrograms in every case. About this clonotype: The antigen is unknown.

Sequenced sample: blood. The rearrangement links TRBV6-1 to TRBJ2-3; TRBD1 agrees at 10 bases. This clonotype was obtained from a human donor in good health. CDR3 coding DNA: TGTGCCAGCAAGATGACAGGGGGCGGCCTGGATAGCACAGATACGCAGTATTTT. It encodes CASKMTGGGLDSTDTQYF.